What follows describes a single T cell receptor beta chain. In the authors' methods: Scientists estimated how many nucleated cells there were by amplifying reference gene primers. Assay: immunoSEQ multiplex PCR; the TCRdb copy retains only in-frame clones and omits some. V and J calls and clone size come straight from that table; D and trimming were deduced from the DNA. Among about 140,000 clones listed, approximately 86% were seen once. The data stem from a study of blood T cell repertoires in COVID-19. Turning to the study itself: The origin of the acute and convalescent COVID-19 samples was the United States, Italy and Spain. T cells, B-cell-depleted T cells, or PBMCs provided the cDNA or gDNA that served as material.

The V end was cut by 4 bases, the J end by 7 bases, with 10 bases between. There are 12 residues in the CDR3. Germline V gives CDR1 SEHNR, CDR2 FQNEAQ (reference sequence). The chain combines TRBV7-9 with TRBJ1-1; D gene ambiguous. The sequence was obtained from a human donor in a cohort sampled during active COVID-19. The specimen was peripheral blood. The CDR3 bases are TGTGCCAGCAGCTCGGATCCGGGTGAAGCTTTCTTT. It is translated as CASSSDPGEAFF.